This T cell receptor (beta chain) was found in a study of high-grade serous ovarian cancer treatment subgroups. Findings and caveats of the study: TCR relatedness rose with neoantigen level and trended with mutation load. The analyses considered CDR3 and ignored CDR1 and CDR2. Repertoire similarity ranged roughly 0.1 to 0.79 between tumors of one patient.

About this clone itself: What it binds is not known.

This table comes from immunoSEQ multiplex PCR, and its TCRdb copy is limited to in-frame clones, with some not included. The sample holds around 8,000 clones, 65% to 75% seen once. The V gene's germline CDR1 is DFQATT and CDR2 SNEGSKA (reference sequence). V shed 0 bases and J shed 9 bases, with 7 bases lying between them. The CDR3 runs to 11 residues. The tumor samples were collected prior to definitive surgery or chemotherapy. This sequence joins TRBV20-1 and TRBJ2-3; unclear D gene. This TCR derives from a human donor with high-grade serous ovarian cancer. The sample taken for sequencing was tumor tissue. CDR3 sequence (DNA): TGCAGTGCTAGAGAGGCCTCAACGCAGTATTTT. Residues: CSAREASTQYF.